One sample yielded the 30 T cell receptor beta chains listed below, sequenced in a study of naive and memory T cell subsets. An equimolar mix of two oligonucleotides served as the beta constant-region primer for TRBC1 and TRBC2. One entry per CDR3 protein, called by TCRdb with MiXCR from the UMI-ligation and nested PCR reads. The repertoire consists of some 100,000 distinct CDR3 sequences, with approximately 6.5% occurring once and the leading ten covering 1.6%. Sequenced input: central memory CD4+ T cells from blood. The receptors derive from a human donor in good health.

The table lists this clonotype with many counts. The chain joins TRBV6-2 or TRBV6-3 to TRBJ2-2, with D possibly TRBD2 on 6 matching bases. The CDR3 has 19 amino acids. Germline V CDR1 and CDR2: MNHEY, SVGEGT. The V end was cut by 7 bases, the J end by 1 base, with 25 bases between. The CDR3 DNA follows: TGTGCCAGCACCGACCATTGGGGGGTGACTCGGATGAACACCGGGGAGCTGTTTTTT. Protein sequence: CASTDHWGVTRMNTGELFF.

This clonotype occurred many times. CDR3 loop: CASVERLAYEQYF. In nucleotides, the CDR3 is TGTGCCAGCGTGGAGAGACTAGCGTACGAGCAGTACTTC. The chain joins TRBV12-3 or TRBV12-4 to TRBJ2-7; 8 nucleotides line up with TRBD2. CDR3 length: 13 amino acids. J lost 4 bases, V lost 8 bases, and 7 bases had no gene match.

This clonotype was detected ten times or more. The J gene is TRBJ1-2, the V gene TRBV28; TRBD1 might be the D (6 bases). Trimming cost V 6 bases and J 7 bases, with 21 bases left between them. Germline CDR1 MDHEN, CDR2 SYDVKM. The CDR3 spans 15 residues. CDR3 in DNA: TGTGCCAGCAGCATTATAGCGCTGCGACAGGCTGGCTACACCTTC. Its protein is CASSIIALRQAGYTF.

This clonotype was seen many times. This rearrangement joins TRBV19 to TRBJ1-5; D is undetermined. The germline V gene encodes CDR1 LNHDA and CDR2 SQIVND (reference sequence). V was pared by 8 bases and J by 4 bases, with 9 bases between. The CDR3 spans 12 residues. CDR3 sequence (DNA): TGTGCCAGTGCACCCAGTAATCAGCCCCAGCATTTT. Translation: CASAPSNQPQHF.

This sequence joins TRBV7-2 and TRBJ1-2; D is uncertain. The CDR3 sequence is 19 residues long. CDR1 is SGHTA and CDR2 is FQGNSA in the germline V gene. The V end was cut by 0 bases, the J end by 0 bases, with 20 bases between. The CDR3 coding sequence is TGTGCCAGCAGCTTAGCCCGTCTAAGCTTGCCCCCAACTAACTATGGCTACACCTTC. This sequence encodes CASSLARLSLPPTNYGYTF.

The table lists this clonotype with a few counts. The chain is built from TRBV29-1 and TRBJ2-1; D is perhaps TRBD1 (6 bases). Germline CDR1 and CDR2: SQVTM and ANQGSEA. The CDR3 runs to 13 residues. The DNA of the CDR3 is TGCATCCGAGGGGACACGCTTGACAATGAGCAGTTCTTC. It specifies CIRGDTLDNEQFF.

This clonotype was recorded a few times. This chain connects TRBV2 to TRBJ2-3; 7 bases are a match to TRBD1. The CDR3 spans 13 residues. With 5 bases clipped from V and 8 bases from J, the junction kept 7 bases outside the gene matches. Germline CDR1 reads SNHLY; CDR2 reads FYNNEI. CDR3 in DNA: TGTGCCAGCAGTCTACAGGGGAAGGGTACGCAGTATTTT. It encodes CASSLQGKGTQYF. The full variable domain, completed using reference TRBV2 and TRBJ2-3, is EPEVTQTPSHQVTQMGQEVILRCVPISNHLYFYWYRQILGQKVEFLVSFYNNEISEKSEIFDDQFSVERPDGSNFTLKIRSTKLEDSAMYFCASSLQGKGTQYFGPGTRLTVL.

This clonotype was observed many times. The CDR3 region has the DNA TGTGCCAGCAGGATTACTCTAGGGGGGACTGAAGCTTTCTTT. This gives the protein CASRITLGGTEAFF. V gene TRBV27 combines with J gene TRBJ1-1; possibly TRBD1 for D (6 bases). Deletions cut 6 bases from V and 5 bases from J, with 16 bases between. Germline CDR1 MNHEY, CDR2 SMNVEV (reference sequence). CDR3 length equals 14 residues.

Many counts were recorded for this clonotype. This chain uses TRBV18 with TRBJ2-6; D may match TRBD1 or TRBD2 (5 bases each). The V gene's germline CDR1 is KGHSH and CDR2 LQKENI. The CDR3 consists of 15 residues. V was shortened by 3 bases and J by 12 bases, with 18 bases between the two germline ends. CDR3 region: CASSPRGLGPTVLTF. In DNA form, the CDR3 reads TGTGCCAGCTCACCGCGTGGACTGGGGCCAACCGTCCTGACTTTC. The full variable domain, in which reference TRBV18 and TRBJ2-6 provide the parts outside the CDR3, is NAGVMQNPRHLVRRRGQEARLRCSPMKGHSHVYWYRQLPEEGLKFMVYLQKENIIDESGMPKERFSAEFPKEGPSILRIQQVVRGDSAAYFCASSPRGLGPTVLTFGAGSRLTVL.

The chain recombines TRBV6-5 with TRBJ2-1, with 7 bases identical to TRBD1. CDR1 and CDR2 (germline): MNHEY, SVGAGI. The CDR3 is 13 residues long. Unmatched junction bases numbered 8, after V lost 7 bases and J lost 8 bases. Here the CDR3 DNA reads TGTGCCAGCACCCCACAGGGGTTTTATGAGCAGTTCTTC. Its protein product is CASTPQGFYEQFF.

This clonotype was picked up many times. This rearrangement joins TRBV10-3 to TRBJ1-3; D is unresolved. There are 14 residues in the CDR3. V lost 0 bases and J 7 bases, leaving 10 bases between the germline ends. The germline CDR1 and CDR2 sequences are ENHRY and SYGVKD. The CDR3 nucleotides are TGTGCCATCAGTGAGTCAGGAAAGGAGAACACCATATATTTT. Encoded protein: CAISESGKENTIYF.

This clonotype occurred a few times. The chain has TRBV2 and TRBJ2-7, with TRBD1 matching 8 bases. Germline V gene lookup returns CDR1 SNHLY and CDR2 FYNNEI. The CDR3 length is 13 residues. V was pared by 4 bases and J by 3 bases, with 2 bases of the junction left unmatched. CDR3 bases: TGTGCCAGCAGTGGACAGGGGAACTACGAGCAGTACTTC. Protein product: CASSGQGNYEQYF.

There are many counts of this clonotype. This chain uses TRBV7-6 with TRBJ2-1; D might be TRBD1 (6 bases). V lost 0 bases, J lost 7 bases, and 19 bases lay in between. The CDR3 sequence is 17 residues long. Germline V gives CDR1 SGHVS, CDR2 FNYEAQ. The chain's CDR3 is CASSLARTGSSRNEQFF. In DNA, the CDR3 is TGTGCCAGCAGCTTAGCCCGCACAGGGTCGTCTCGGAATGAGCAGTTCTTC.

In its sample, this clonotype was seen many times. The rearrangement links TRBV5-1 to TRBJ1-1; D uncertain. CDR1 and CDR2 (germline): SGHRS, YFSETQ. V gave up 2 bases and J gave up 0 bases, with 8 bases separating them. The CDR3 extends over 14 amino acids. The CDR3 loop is CASSLRFVNTEAFF. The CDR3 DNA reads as TGCGCCAGCAGCTTACGTTTTGTGAACACTGAAGCTTTCTTT.

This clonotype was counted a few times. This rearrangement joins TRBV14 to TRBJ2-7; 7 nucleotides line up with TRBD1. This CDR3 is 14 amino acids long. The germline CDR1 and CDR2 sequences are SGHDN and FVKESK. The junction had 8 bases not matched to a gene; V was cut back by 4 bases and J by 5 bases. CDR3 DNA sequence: TGTGCCAGCAGCCGAGACAGGGTTCGGGACGAGCAGTACTTC. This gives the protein CASSRDRVRDEQYF.

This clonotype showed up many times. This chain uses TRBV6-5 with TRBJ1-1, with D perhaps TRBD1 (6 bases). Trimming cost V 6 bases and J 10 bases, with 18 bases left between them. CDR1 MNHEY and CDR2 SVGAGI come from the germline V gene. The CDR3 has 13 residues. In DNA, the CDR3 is TGTGCCAGCAGCCCACGGGGGGGGCTGGCAGCTTTCTTT. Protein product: CASSPRGGLAAFF.

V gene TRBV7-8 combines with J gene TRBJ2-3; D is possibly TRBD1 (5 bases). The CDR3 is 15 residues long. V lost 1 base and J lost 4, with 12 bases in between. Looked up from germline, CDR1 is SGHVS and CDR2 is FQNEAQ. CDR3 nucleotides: TGTGCCAGCAGCTTAGACGGTAGGGGTTCAGATACGCAGTATTTT. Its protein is CASSLDGRGSDTQYF.

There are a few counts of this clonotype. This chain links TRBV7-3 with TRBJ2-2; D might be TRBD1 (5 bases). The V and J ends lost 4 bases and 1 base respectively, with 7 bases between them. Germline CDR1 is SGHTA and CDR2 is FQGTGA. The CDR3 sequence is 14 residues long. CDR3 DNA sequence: TGTGCCAGCAGCTCCCAGGGGAACACCGGGGAGCTGTTTTTT. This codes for CASSSQGNTGELFF.

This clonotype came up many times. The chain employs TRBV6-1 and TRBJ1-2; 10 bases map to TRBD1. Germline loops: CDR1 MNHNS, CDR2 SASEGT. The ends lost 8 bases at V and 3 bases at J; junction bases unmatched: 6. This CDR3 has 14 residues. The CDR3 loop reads CASVRTGGDYGYTF. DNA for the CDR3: TGTGCCAGCGTAAGGACAGGGGGAGACTATGGCTACACCTTC.

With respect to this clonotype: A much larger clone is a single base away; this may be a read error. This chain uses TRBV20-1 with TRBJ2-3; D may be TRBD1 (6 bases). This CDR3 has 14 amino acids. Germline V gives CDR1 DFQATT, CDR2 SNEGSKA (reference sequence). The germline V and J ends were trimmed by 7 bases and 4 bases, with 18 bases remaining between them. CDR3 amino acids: CSVGGTGLADTQYF. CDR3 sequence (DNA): TGCAGTGTAGGGGGAACAGGGCTGGCAGATACGCAGTATTTT.

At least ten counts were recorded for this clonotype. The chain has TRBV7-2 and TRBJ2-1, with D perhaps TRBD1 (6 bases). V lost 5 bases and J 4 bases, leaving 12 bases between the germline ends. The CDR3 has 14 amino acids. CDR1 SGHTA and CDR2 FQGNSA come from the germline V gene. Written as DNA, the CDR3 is TGTGCCAGCAGCGACAGGCTTGGTTACAATGAGCAGTTCTTC. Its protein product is CASSDRLGYNEQFF.

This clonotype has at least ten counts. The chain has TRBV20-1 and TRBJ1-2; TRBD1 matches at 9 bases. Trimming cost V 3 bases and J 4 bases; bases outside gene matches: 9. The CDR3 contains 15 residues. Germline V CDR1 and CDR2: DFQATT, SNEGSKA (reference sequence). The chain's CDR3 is CSARDRRGQGYGYTF. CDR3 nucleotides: TGCAGTGCTAGGGATAGGAGGGGACAGGGCTATGGCTACACCTTC.

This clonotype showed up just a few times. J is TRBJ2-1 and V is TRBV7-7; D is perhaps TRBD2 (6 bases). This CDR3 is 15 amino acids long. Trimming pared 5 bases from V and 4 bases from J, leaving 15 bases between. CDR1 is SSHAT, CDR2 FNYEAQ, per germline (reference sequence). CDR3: CASSPHPGTYNEQFF. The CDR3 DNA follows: TGTGCCAGCAGCCCACACCCCGGGACTTACAATGAGCAGTTCTTC.

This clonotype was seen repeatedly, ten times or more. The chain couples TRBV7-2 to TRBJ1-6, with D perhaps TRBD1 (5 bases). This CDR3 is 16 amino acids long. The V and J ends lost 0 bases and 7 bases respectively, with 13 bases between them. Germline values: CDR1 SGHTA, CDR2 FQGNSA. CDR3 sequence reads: CASSLAGRAVNSPLHF. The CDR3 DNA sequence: TGTGCCAGCAGCTTAGCGGGCAGGGCCGTAAATTCACCCCTCCACTTT.

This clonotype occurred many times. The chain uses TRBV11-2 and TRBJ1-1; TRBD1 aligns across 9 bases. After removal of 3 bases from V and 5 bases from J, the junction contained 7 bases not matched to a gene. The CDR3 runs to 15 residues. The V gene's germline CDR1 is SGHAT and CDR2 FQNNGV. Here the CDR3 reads CASSFTGGAGTEAFF. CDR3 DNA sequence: TGTGCCAGCAGCTTCACAGGGGGCGCAGGTACTGAAGCTTTCTTT.

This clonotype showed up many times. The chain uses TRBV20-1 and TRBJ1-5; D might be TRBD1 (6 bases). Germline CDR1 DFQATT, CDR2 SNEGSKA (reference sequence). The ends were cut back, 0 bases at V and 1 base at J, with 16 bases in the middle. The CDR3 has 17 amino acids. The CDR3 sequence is CSARELLGGPSNQPQHF. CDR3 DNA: TGCAGTGCTAGAGAACTCTTAGGGGGACCAAGCAATCAGCCCCAGCATTTT.

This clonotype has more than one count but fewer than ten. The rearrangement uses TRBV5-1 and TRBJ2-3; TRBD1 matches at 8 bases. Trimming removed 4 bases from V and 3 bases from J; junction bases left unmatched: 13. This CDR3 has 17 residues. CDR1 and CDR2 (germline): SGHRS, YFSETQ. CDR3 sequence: CASSPEDRAFRTDTQYF. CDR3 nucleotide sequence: TGCGCCAGCAGCCCGGAGGACAGGGCTTTTAGGACAGATACGCAGTATTTT.

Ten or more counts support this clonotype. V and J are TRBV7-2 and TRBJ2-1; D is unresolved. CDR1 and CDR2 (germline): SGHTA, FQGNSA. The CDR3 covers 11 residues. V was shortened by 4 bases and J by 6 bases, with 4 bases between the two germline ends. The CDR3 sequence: CASSSINEQFF. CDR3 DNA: TGTGCCAGCAGCTCCATCAATGAGCAGTTCTTC.

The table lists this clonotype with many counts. The CDR3 is CASSYSREDWSNQPQHF. For the CDR3, the DNA is TGTGCCAGCAGTTACTCAAGGGAGGACTGGAGCAATCAGCCCCAGCATTTT. J is TRBJ1-5 and V is TRBV6-6, with no clear D. Trimming took 0 bases from V and 1 from J, leaving 13 bases between them. Per germline, CDR1 MNHNY and CDR2 SVGAGI (reference sequence). The CDR3 contains 17 residues.

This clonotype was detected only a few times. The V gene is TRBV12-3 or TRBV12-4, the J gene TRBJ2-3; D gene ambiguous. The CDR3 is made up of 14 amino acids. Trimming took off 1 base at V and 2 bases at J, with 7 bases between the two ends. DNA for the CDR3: TGTGCCAGCAGTTTAGGAGAATACACAGATACGCAGTATTTT. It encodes CASSLGEYTDTQYF.